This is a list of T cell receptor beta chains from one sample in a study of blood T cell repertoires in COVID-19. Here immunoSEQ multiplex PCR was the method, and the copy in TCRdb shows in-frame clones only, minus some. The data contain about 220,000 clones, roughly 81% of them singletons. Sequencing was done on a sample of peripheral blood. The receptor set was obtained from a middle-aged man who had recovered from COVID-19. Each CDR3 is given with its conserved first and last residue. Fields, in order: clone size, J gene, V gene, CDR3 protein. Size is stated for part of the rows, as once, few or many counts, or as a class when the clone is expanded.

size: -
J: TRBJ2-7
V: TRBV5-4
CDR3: CASSRSLVHEQYF

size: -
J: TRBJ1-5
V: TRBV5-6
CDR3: CASSSRKIQGGNQPQHF

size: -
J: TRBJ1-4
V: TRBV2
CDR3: CASSRDRGREKLFF

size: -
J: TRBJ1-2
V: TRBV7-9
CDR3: CASSFGDRLNYGYTF

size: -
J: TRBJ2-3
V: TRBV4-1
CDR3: CASSQRGLAGGNIITDTQYF

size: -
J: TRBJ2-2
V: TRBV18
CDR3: CASSPRQGNTGELFF

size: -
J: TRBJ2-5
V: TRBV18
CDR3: CASSPTGYRETQYF

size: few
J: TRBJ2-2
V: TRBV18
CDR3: CASSPRETAGELFF

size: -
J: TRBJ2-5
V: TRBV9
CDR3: CASSVAPTGGPETQYF

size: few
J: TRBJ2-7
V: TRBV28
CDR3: CASSLHRTYEQYF

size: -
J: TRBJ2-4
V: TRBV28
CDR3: CASSTGQTIQYF

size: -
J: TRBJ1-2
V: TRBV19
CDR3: CASRDSGQGNGYTF

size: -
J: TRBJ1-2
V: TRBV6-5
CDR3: CASRVRGARYGYTF

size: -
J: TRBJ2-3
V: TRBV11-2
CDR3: CASTGQGEWDTQYF

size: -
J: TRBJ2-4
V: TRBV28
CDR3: CASSPSGGGKNIQYF

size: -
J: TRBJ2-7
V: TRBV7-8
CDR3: CASVPHRARGVSYEQYF

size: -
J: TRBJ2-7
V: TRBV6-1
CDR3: CASSELPMAAGIYEQYF

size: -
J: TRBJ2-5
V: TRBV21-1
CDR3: CASSKYWGEVVQETQYF

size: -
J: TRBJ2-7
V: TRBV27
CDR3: CASSLQGTYEQYF

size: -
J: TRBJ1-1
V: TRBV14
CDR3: CASSRQGGNTEAFF

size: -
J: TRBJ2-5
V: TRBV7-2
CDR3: CASRVSPALAGGETQYF

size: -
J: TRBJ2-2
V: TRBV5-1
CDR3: CASSSGLAGAPNTGELFF

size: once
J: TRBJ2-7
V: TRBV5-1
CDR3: CASSLGTSLHEQYF

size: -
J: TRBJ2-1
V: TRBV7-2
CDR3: CASSLVAGQGNEQFF

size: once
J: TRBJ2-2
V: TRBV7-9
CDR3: CASSFSTHTGELFF

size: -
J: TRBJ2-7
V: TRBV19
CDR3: CASSMRTGATYEQYF

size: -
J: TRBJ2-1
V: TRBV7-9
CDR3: CASSLQLTASGRNEQFF

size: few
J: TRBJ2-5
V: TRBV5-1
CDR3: CASISPGGETQYF

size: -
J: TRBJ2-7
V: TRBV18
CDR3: CASSPDRGQYEQYF